The clone carrying this T cell receptor beta chain was seen once. The data were obtained in a study of cytomegalovirus exposure and HLA in healthy donors. This PCR relied on a set of 60 Vbeta primers and 13 Jbeta primers. This table comes from immunoSEQ multiplex PCR, and its TCRdb copy is limited to in-frame clones, with some not included. The sample carries around 150,000 clones, 70% to 75% recorded once. This receptor was identified in a human donor in good health. Input material: PBMCs.

The CDR3, as DNA: TGCGCCAGCAGTGAGTCCCTAGCGGGAGCCAATGAGCAGTTCTTC. It specifies CASSESLAGANEQFF. The J gene is TRBJ2-1, the V gene TRBV10-1; 10 bases map to TRBD2. With 0 bases clipped from V and 6 bases from J, the junction kept 2 bases outside the gene matches. Looked up from germline, CDR1 is WNHNN and CDR2 is SYGVQD (reference sequence). The CDR3 covers 15 residues.